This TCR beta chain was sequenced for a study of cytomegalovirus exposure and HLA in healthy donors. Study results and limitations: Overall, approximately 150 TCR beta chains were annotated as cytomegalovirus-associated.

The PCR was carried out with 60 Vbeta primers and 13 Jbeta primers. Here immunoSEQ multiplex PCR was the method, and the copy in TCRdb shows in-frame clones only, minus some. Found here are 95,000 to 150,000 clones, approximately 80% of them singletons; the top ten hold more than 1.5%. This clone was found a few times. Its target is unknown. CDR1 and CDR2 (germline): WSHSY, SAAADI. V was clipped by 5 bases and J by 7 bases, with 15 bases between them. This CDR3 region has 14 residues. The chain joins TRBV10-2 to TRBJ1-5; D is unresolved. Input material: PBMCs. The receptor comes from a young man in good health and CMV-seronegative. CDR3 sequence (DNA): TGCGCCAGCAGTAGGGCGGGTCCGGTGCAGCCCCAGCATTTT. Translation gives CASSRAGPVQPQHF.